This TCR beta chain was sequenced for a study of cytotoxic CD8 clonotypes in ibrutinib-treated CLL (dated by TCRdb to the early 2020s). Some background on the complete study: The cohort was composed of roughly ten relapsed/refractory and about 15 treatment-naive patients; IGHV unmutated status was identified in 17 patients. Partial responses were observed in about 24 patients and complete responses in 2; after a median follow-up of 68 months, remission was maintained in around 14 patients and progression was observed in around twelve. Response samples were obtained after a median of around eleven months of treatment, with a range of about 6 to 40 months. On average, each sample had some 260,000 productive templates and almost 95,000 productive rearrangements. Of the approximately 87 participants in the trial, 26 had longitudinal samples available. Cryopreserved peripheral blood mononuclear cells were obtained before treatment, at response, and at either sustained remission or disease progression. Every sample from remission and from progressive disease was obtained while the patients were still on ibrutinib. Broad study findings and their caveats: Baseline clonality was found to be higher than that of age-matched healthy donors and was strongly correlated with circulating CD8+ T-cell counts. Sustained-remission and progressing patients did not have matched sampling times, and lymph node repertoires were not examined. Public clonotypes were rare and either shrank or stayed stable during treatment, and the rise in clonality at ibrutinib response reflected expansion of private clonotypes. At ibrutinib response clonality went up, during sustained remission it held steady, and at progression it dropped back toward baseline.

Each clonotype received, on average, 10x coverage in deep resolution sequencing performed on a MiSeq, where the target depth lay between 1 in 1 million and 1 in 200,000 T cells. The immunoSEQ hsTCRB Kit was used to generate the TCR beta libraries. Turning to the authors' computational methods: ImmunoSEQ Data Assistant and ImmunoSEQ Analyzer were used for data analysis, and V, D and J genes were assigned according to IMGT definitions. Clonality, with values ranging from 0 to 1, was calculated as one minus the normalized Shannon entropy of productive rearrangement frequencies. Only overrepresented clonotypes making up at least 0.05% of each patient's repertoire were included in the public clonotype analysis. Repertoires from around 13 age-matched healthy donors in immuneACCESS were used as clonality controls. TCRdb holds this immuneACCESS table with in-frame rearrangements only. Some clones are missing; in checked studies, unresolved V genes explain under half, and the rest has no known cause. V, J and clone size were drawn from that table, and D and trimming were deduced from the DNA. The sample table shows approximately 45,000 clones, and under 80% are seen once. Roughly 21% of the sample is held by the ten biggest clonotypes.

The CDR3 runs 15 residues from the cysteine to the phenylalanine. The CDR3 DNA has 45 bases and is translated from base 1. CDR1 SSHAT and CDR2 FNYEAQ were looked up in the germline V gene (reference sequence). With regard to this clone: Its antigen is currently not known. An end of the junction does not agree with germline; a read error may underlie this.

The intended sense of this specimen's time point label: approximately 2 years on ibrutinib. For TCR beta library preparation, approximately 2 micrograms of genomic DNA was extracted from cryopreserved PBMCs. Longitudinal blood samples from CLL patients on ibrutinib monotherapy were analyzed using high-throughput TCR beta sequencing. The patients were enrolled in a single-center, open-label phase 2 trial of ibrutinib monotherapy. The specimen was PBMCs, collected after 24 months of ibrutinib treatment. This clonotype was sampled from a human donor with chronic lymphocytic leukemia. Recombination joined TRBV7-7 with TRBJ2-7, with no confident D gene call. The CDR3 loop reads CASSSFEVGTAEQYF. The nucleotides are TGTGCTAGCAGCTCCTTCGAAGTAGGAACTGCCGAGCAGTACTTC.